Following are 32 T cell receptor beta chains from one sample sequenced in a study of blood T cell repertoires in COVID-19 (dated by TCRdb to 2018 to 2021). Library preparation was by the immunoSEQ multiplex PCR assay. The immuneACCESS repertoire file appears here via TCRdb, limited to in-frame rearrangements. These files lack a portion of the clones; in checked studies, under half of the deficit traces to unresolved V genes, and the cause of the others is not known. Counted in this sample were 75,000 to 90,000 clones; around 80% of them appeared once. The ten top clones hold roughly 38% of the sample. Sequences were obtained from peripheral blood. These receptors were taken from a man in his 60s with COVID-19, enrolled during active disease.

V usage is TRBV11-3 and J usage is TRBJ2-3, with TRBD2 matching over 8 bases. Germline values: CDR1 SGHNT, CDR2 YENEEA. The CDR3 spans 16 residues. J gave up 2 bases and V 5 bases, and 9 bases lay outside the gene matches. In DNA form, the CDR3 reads TGTGCCAGCAGCCCTTTACAAGCGGGAGCCACAGATACGCAGTATTTT. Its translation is CASSPLQAGATDTQYF.

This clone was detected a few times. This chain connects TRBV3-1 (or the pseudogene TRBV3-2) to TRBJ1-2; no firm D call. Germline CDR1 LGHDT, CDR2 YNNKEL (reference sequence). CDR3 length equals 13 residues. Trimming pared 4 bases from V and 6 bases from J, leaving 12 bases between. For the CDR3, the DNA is TGTGCCAGCAGCCTCGGGTTACGGCATGGCTACACCTTC. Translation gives CASSLGLRHGYTF.

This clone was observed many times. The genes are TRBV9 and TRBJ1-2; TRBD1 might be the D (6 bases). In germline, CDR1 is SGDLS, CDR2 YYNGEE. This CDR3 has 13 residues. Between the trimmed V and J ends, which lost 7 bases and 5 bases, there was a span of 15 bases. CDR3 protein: CASDSGAGYGYTF. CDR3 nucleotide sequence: TGTGCCAGCGATTCAGGGGCCGGGTATGGCTACACCTTC.

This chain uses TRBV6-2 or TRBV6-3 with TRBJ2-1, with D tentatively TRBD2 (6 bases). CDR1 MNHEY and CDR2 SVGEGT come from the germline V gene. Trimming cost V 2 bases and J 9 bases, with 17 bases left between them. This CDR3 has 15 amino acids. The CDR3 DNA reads TGTGCCAGCAGTTACGTCTCGGGAGCCCCAGGTGAGCAGTTCTTC. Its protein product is CASSYVSGAPGEQFF.

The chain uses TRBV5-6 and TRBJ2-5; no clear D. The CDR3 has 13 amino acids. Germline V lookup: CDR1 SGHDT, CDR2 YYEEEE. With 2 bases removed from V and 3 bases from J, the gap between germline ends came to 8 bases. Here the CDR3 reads CASSFSVEETQYF. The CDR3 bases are TGTGCCAGCAGCTTTTCGGTCGAAGAGACCCAGTACTTC. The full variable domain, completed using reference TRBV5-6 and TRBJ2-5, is DAGVTQSPTHLIKTRGQQVTLRCSPKSGHDTVSWYQQALGQGPQFIFQYYEEEERQRGNFPDRFSGHQFPNYSSELNVNALLLGDSALYLCASSFSVEETQYFGPGTRLLVL.

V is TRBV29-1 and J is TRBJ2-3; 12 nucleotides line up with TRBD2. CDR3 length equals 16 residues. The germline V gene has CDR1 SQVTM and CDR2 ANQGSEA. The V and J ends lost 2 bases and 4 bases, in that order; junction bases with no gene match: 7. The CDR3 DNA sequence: TGCAGCGTTGAATGGCCTAGCGGGAGGGTAGCAGATACGCAGTATTTT. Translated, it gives CSVEWPSGRVADTQYF.

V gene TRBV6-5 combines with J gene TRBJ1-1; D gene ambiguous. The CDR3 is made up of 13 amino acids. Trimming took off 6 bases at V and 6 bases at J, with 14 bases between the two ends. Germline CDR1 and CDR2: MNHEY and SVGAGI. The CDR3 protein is CASRVFGSAEAFF. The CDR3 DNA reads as TGTGCCAGCAGAGTATTCGGAAGCGCTGAAGCTTTCTTT.

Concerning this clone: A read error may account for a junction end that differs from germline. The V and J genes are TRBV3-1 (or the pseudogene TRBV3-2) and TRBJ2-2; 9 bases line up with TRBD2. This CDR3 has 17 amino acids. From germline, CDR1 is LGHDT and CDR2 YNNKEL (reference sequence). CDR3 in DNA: TGTCCCAGCAGCCACGGCGGGGGGGGAGGCGTCACCGGGGAGCTGTTTTTT. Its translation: CPSSHGGGGGVTGELFF.

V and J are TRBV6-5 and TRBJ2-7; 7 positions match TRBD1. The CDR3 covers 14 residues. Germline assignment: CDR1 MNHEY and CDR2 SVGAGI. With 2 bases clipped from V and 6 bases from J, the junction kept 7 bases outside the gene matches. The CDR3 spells CASSYTYQGVEQYF. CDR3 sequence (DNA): TGTGCCAGCAGTTACACCTACCAGGGGGTCGAGCAGTACTTC.

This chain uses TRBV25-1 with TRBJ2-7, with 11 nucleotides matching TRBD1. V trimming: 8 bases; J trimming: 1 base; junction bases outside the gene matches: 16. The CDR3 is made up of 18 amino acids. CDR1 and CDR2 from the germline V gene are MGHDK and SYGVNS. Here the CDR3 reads CASSPDRGHKGKSYEQYF. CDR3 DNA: TGTGCCAGCTCCCCGGACAGGGGGCACAAGGGGAAATCCTACGAGCAGTACTTC.

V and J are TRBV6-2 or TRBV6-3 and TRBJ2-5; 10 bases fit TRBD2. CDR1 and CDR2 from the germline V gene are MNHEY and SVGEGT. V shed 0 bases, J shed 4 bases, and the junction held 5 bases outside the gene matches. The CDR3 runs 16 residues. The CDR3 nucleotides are TGTGCCAGCAGTTACTCGTGGGCTAGCGGGGGAGAGACCCAGTACTTC. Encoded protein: CASSYSWASGGETQYF.

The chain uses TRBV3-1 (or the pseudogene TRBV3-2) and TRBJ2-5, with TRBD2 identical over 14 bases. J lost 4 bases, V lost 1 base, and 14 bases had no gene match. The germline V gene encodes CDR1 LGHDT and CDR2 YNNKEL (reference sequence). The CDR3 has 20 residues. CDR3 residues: CASSQAGTSGGPPQGETQYF. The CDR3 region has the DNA TGTGCCAGCAGCCAAGCCGGGACTAGCGGGGGACCTCCACAGGGAGAGACCCAGTACTTC.

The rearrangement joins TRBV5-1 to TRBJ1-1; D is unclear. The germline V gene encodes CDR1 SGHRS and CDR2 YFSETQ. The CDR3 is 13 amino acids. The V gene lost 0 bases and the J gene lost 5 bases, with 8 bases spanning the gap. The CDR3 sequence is CASSLDSSTEAFF. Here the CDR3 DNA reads TGCGCCAGCAGCTTGGACAGTTCTACTGAAGCTTTCTTT.

CDR3: CATQGQGKGFYTF. CDR3 sequence (DNA): TGTGCCACCCAGGGACAGGGAAAAGGGTTCTACACCTTC. The chain is built from TRBV19 and TRBJ1-2; 9 nucleotides agree with TRBD1. V lost 10 bases and J lost 10; bases outside the gene matches: 13. Germline values: CDR1 LNHDA, CDR2 SQIVND (reference sequence). The CDR3 runs 13 residues.

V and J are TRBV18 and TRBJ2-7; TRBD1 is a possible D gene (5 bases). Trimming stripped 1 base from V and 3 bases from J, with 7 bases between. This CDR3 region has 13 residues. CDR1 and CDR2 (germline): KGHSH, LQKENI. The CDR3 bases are TGTGCCAGCTCACCACAGGGGAACTACGAGCAGTACTTC. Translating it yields CASSPQGNYEQYF.

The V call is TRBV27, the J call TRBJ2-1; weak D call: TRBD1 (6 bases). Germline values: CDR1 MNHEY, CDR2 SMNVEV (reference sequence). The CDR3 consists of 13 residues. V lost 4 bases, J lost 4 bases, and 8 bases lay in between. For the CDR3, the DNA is TGTGCCAGCAGTTGGACAGATTACAATGAGCAGTTCTTC. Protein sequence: CASSWTDYNEQFF.

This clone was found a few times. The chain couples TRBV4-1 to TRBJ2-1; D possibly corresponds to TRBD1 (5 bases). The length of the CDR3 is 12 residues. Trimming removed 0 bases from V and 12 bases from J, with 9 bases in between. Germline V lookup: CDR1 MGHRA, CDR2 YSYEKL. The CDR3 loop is CASSQDLQGQFF. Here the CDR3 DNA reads TGCGCCAGCAGCCAAGATCTCCAGGGGCAGTTCTTC.

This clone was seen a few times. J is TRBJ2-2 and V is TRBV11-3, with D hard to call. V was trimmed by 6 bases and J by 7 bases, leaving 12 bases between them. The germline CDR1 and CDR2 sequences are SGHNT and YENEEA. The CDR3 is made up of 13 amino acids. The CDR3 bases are TGTGCCAGCAGTCCAATCAGTGGCGGGGAGCTGTTTTTT. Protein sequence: CASSPISGGELFF.

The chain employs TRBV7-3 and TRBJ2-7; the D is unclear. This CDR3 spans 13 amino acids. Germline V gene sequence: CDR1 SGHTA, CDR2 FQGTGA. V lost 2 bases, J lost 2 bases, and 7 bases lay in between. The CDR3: CASSLAGPYEQYF. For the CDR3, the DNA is TGTGCCAGCAGCTTAGCCGGTCCCTACGAGCAGTACTTC. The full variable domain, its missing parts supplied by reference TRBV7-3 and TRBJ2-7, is GAGVSQTPSNKVTEKGKYVELRCDPISGHTALYWYRQSLGQGPEFLIYFQGTGAADDSGLPNDRFFAVRPEGSVSTLKIQRTERGDSAVYLCASSLAGPYEQYFGPGTRLTVT.

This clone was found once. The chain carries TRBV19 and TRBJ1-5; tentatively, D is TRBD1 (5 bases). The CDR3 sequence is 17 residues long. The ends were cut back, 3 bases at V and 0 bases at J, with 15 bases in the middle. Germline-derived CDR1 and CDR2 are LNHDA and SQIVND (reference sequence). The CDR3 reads CASSMGQELYSNQPQHF. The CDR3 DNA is TGTGCCAGTAGTATGGGGCAAGAACTGTATAGCAATCAGCCCCAGCATTTT.

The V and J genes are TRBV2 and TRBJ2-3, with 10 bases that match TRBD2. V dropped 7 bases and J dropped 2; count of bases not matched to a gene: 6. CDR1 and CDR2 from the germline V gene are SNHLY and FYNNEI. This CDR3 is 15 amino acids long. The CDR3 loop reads CASIFSGGTTDTQYF. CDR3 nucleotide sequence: TGTGCCAGCATTTTTAGCGGGGGGACCACAGATACGCAGTATTTT.

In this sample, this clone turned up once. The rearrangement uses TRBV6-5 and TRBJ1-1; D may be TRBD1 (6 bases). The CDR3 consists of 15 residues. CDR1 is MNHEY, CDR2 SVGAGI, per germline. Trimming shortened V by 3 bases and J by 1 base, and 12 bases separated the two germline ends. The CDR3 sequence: CASSYSTGENTEAFF. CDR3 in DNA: TGTGCCAGCAGTTATTCGACAGGAGAGAACACTGAAGCTTTCTTT.

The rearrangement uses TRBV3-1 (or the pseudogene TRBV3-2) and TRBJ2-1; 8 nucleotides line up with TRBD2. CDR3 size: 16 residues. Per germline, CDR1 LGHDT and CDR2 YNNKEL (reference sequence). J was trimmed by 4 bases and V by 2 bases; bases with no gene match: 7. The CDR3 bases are TGTGCCAGCAGCCAATACTCGGGGGGGCGGTACAATGAGCAGTTCTTC. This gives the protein CASSQYSGGRYNEQFF.

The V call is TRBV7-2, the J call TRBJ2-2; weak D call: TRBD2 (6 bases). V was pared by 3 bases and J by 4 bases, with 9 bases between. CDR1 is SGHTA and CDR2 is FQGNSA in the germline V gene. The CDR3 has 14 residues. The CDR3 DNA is TGTGCCAGCAGCTTGGCGGGACCCACCGGGGAGCTGTTTTTT. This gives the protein CASSLAGPTGELFF.

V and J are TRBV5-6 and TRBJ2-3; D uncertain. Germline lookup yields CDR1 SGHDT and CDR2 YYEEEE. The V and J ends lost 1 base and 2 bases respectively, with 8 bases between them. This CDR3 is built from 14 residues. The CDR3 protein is CASSLYTNTDTQYF. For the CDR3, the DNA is TGTGCCAGCAGCTTGTACACCAACACAGATACGCAGTATTTT.

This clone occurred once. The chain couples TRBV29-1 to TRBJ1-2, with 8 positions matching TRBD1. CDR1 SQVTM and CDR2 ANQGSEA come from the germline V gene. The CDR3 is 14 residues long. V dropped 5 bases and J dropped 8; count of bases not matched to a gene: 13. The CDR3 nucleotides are TGCAGCGTTCTCTCCAGGGGGCGCTGGGAAGGCTACACCTTC. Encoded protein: CSVLSRGRWEGYTF.

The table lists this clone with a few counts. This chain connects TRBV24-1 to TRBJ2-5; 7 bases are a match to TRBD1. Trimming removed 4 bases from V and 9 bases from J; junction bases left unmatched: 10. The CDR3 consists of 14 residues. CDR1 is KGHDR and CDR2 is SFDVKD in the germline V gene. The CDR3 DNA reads TGTGCCACCAGTGACTCGGGACAGTCAGCGGCCCAGTACTTC. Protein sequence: CATSDSGQSAAQYF.

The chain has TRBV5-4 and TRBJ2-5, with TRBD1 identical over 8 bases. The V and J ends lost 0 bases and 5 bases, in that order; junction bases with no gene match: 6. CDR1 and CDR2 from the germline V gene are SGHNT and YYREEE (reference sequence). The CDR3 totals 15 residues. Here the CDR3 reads CASSLGQGTWETQYF. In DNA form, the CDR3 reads TGTGCCAGCAGCTTGGGACAGGGGACCTGGGAGACCCAGTACTTC.

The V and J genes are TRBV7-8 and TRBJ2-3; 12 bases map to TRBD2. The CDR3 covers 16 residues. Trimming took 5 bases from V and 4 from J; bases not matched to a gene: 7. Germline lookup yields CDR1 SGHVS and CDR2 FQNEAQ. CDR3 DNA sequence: TGTGCCAGCAGCAGACAACTAGCGGGGGGTTCAGATACGCAGTATTTT. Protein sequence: CASSRQLAGGSDTQYF.

The CDR3 loop is CASRGSGTSGNNEQFF. The CDR3 DNA reads TGTGCCAGCAGGGGCTCCGGGACTAGCGGGAACAATGAGCAGTTCTTC. The chain links TRBV2 to TRBJ2-1; TRBD2 matches at 13 bases. Germline assignment: CDR1 SNHLY and CDR2 FYNNEI. The V gene end was trimmed by 6 bases and the J gene end by 5 bases; junction bases not matched to a gene: 7. The CDR3 covers 16 residues.

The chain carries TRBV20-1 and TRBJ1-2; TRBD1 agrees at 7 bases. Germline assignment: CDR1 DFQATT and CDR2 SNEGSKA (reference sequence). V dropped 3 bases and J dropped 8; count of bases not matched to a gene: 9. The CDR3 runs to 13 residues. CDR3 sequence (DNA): TGCAGTGCTAGTGCGACAGGGTCAGTAGGCTACACCTTC. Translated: CSASATGSVGYTF.

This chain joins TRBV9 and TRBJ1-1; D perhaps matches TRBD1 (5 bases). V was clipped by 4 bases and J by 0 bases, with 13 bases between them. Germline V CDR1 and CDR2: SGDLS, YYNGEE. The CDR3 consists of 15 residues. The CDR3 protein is CASSFRQQMNTEAFF. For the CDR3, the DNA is TGTGCCAGCAGCTTCCGACAGCAGATGAACACTGAAGCTTTCTTT.